This entry is about one TCR beta chain. The antigen is unknown. This entry is derived from a study of Ad26.COV2.S vaccination and SARS-CoV-2 variants. Study-wide background: Recipients of Ad26.COV2.S got it intramuscularly, once or twice 56 days apart. Findings and caveats of the study: Once vaccination had occurred, spike-specific CD8+ and CD4+ T cell responses reportedly showed substantial breadth. Comparable non-spike TCR breadth was observed in vaccine and placebo recipients. Vaccinees showed greater spike-specific TCR breadth than placebo recipients.

Germline V gene sequence: CDR1 SEHNR, CDR2 FQNEAQ (reference sequence). This CDR3 spans 12 amino acids. Trimming removed 5 bases from V and 8 bases from J, with 12 bases in between. The treatment here: around 19 received Ad26.COV2.S at low or high dose, single or two shots; roughly 5 received placebo; per-sample allocation not given. Sample collection was performed on day 63 after the first vaccine or placebo injection. Sequencing used immunoSEQ multiplex PCR; TCRdb keeps in-frame clones, though not all of them. There are about 350,000 clones in the sample; approximately 85% occur only once, and roughly 3.1% lies in the top ten.

The V and J genes are TRBV7-9 and TRBJ1-2, with D possibly being TRBD1 (5 bases). The source of this sequence is a person aged 18-65 years who received the Ad26.COV2.S COVID-19 vaccine or a placebo. The specimen was peripheral blood, collected in a trial of Ad26.COV2.S vaccine versus placebo. The CDR3 here is CASSRWGSGYTF. Written as DNA, the CDR3 is TGTGCCAGCAGCAGGTGGGGGAGCGGCTACACCTTC.